The clone carrying this TCR beta chain occurred once. As yet, its antigen is unknown. Profiling relied on immunoSEQ multiplex PCR, and the TCRdb table lists in-frame clones only, not all of them. This table holds about 680,000 clones, more than 80% found once. The treatment: about 20 received Ad26.COV2.S at low or high dose, single or two shots; about 5 received placebo; per-sample allocation not given. The investigators took samples on day 63 after the first vaccine or placebo injection. These data come from a study of Ad26.COV2.S vaccination and SARS-CoV-2 variants. Regarding the study as a whole: Among vaccine recipients, spike-specific TCR breadth exceeded that of placebo recipients.

CDR1 ENHRY and CDR2 SYGVKD come from the germline V gene. V was shortened by 10 bases and J by 6 bases, with 12 bases between the two germline ends. There are 12 residues in the CDR3. The sequencing here drew on peripheral blood, taken in a trial of Ad26.COV2.S vaccine versus placebo. The V call is TRBV10-3, the J call TRBJ2-2; D call uncertain. The receptor comes from a person between 18 and 59 years old who received the Ad26.COV2.S COVID-19 vaccine or a placebo. CDR3 sequence: CATADGPGELFF. The CDR3 coding sequence is TGTGCCACCGCGGACGGGCCCGGGGAGCTGTTTTTT.